Listed below are T cell receptor beta chains from one sample, sequenced in a study of blood T cell repertoires in COVID-19. The data were produced by immunoSEQ multiplex PCR, yet TCRdb's version contains in-frame clones alone and is incomplete. The table records about 68,000 clones, about nine tenths of them present only once. Sample: peripheral blood. Receptor source: a man aged 30-40 years with acute or convalescent COVID-19. The CDR3 runs from the conserved cysteine through the conserved F or W. The D gene is left open where the match is weak. Size is omitted from some rows. Given values are once, few, many or a class for expanded clones.

v_gene	d_gene	abundance	j_gene	CDR3nt	CDR3aa
TRBV5-6	NA	once	TRBJ1-6	TGTGCCAGCAGCTTGGCGGGGGTTTCACCCCTCCACTTT	CASSLAGVSPLHF
TRBV2	TRBD1	NA	TRBJ1-1	TGTGCCAGCAGGGAAAGATGGACAGGGGAGACTGAAGCTTTCTTT	CASRERWTGETEAFF
TRBV7-9	TRBD1	NA	TRBJ2-7	TGTGCCAGCAGCCCCCGGACAGGAATAATCTACGAGCAGTACTTC	CASSPRTGIIYEQYF
TRBV14	TRBD1	NA	TRBJ2-7	TGTGCCAGCAGCCCAGGACAGGGTTCCGCCTACGAGCAGTACTTC	CASSPGQGSAYEQYF
TRBV5-4	TRBD2	NA	TRBJ2-2	TGTGCCAGCAGCTTGAGTCCTAGCGGGAACGGGGAGCTGTTTTTT	CASSLSPSGNGELFF
TRBV28	TRBD2	NA	TRBJ2-3	TGTGCCAGCAGTTTGGCCCGAACTAGCGCTAGCACAGATACGCAGTATTTT	CASSLARTSASTDTQYF
TRBV28	NA	NA	TRBJ1-4	TGTGCCAGCAGTTTAGGAGACCGGGACACCGGTGAAAAACTGTTTTTT	CASSLGDRDTGEKLFF
TRBV30	TRBD1	NA	TRBJ1-2	TGTGCCTGGAGCGCCGGAGACAGGGAGTGGTATGGCTACACCTTC	CAWSAGDREWYGYTF
TRBV7-9	NA	once	TRBJ2-7	TGTGCCAGCAGCCAAGACAGGAGTTCCTACGAGCAGTACTTC	CASSQDRSSYEQYF
TRBV11-2	NA	NA	TRBJ2-3	TGTGCCAGCAGCTTAGGAGGGGGAGCGTGGGAGTACTATGATACGCAGTATTTT	CASSLGGGAWEYYDTQYF
TRBV28	TRBD1	NA	TRBJ2-6	TGTGCCAGCAGTTTATCTGGGACAGGGAATTCTGGGGCCAACGTCCTGACTTTC	CASSLSGTGNSGANVLTF
TRBV28	NA	NA	TRBJ1-3	TGTGCCAGCAGTTTAGGGCGGGCCCTCTCTGGAAACACCATATATTTT	CASSLGRALSGNTIYF
TRBV13	NA	medium-sized	TRBJ2-7	TGTGCCAGCAGCTTACCCCGAGCGGGCTACGAGCAGTACTTC	CASSLPRAGYEQYF
TRBV3-1/TRBV3-2	TRBD2	NA	TRBJ2-5	TGTGCCAGCAGACGCGCGGGAGAGGAGACCCAGTACTTC	CASRRAGEETQYF
TRBV14	TRBD1	few	TRBJ1-2	TGTGCCAGCAGCCGACAGGGGGCAAGTGACTATGGCTACACCTTC	CASSRQGASDYGYTF
TRBV28	NA	NA	TRBJ1-5	TGTGCCAGCAGTTTTTCCAGGGCAAGCCAGCCCCAGCATTTT	CASSFSRASQPQHF
TRBV7-3	TRBD1	NA	TRBJ2-7	TGTGCCAGCAGCCGGACAGGGCAGGGGGAGCAGTACTTC	CASSRTGQGEQYF
TRBV29-1	NA	NA	TRBJ1-1	TGCAGCGTGGCCCTGTTCATGAACACTGAAGCTTTCTTT	CSVALFMNTEAFF
TRBV24-1	TRBD1	NA	TRBJ1-2	TGTGCCACCAGTGACCACAGGGGTGGCTACACCTTC	CATSDHRGGYTF
TRBV27	TRBD2	NA	TRBJ2-3	TGTGCCAGCAGTGTCTTGACTAGCGCAGATACGCAGTATTTT	CASSVLTSADTQYF
TRBV7-8	NA	NA	TRBJ2-5	TGTGCCAGCAGCTTAAGACTGCGAGAGGAGACCCAGTACTTC	CASSLRLREETQYF
TRBV11-2	NA	medium-sized	TRBJ1-1	TGTGCCAGCAGCTTCAACTCGTTCATGAACACTGAAGCTTTCTTT	CASSFNSFMNTEAFF
TRBV28	TRBD2	NA	TRBJ2-7	TGTGCCAGCAGAAGAGGGGGACTAGCCGGCGAGCAGTACTTC	CASRRGGLAGEQYF
TRBV19	TRBD2	NA	TRBJ2-7	TGTGCCAGTAGTATGACTAGCGGGAGAGGAAACGAGCAGTACTTC	CASSMTSGRGNEQYF
TRBV11-2	TRBD1	NA	TRBJ2-7	TGTGCCAGCAGCTCGGGACAGGGTTACGAGCAGTACTTC	CASSSGQGYEQYF
TRBV21-1	NA	NA	TRBJ2-7	TGTGCCAGCAGCAAAGCGCTCCGGGGATCAGGTCGGGAGCAGTACTTC	CASSKALRGSGREQYF
TRBV10-1	NA	many	TRBJ1-1	TGCGCCAGCAGTGAGTCGAAGGGCCCCAGCGGGACTGAAGCTTTCTTT	CASSESKGPSGTEAFF
TRBV7-2	NA	NA	TRBJ1-5	TGTGCCAGCAGCTCCGGGGGGGGACGCAATCAGCCCCAGCATTTT	CASSSGGGRNQPQHF
TRBV7-2	NA	NA	TRBJ2-7	TGTGCCAGCAGCCAAAACCCCCGGGTATATGGGTTTTACGAGCAGTACTTC	CASSQNPRVYGFYEQYF
TRBV4-1	NA	NA	TRBJ2-1	TGCGCCAGCAGCCAAGGTTTGAGGTTACGGGTCTTC	CASSQGLRLRVF
TRBV28	TRBD1	NA	TRBJ2-1	TGTGCCAGCAGTTTGGGACAGGGAAACAATGAGCAGTTCTTC	CASSLGQGNNEQFF
TRBV2	NA	NA	TRBJ2-7	TGTGCCAGCAGTACCGGGGGTAGCTCCTACGAGCAGTACTTC	CASSTGGSSYEQYF